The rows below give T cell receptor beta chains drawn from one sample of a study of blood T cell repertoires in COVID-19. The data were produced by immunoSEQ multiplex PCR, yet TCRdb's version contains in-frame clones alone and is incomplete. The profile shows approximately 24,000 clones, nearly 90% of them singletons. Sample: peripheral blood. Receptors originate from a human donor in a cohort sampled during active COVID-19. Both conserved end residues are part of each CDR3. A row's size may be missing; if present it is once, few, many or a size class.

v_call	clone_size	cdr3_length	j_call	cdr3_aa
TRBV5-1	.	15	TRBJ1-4	CASSIGQGGMEKLFF
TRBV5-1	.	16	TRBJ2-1	CASSLGSGGPRNEQFF
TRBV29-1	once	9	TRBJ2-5	CSVEGTQYF
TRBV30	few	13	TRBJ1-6	CAWSGTPTSPLHF
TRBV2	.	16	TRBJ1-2	CASSGSAGDSLRGYTF
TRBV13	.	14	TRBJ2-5	CASSRGEGIKTQYF
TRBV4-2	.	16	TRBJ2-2	CASSQSGQGPTGELFF
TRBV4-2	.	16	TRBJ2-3	CASSREDRGRADTQYF
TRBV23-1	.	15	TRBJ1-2	CASSQSRGPIYGYTF
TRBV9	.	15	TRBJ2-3	CASSGSGRPTDTQYF
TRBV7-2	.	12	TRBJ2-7	CASSLQGYEQYF
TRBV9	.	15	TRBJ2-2	CASSISGRNTGELFF
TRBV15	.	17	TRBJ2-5	CATSRATSGRPGETQYF
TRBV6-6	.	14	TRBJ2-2	CASSPDGGYGELFF
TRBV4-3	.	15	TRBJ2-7	CASSQEIQGTDEQYF
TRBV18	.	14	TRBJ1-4	CASSPPPGGEKLFF
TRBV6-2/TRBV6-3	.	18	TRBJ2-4	CASSYPSGLAGGESIQYF
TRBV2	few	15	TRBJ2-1	CASADSGVSYNEQFF
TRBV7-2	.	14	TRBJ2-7	CASSLQGELYEQYF
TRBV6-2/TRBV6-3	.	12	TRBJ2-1	CASSRGYNEQFF
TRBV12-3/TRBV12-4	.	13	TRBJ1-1	CASREGGTTEAFF
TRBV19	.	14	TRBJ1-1	CASSIGAADTEAFF
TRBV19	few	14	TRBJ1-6	CASSPGQSPSPLHF
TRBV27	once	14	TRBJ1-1	CASSLGGAGTEAFF
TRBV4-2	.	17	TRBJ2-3	CASSQDGAGGSTDTQYF
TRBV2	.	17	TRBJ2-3	CASSGGTSGSKTDTQYF
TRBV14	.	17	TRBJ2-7	CASSPGGLAGGTYEQYF
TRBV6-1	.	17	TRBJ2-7	CASSEAILGGATYEQYF
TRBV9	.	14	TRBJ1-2	CASSAGGDSYGYTF